This TCR beta chain is from a study of T cells in Graves' hyperthyroidism and ophthalmopathy. Uncontrolled infection, other autoimmune disease, pregnancy or lactation excluded patients. Orbital computed tomography and thyroid ultrasound, together with serum TRAb and thyroxine and clinical symptoms, were used for diagnoses. Per germline, CDR1 MGHDK and CDR2 SYGVNS. V was shortened by 0 bases and J by 0 bases, with 6 bases between the two germline ends. This CDR3 contains 15 residues. Researchers amplified the TCR beta CDR3 regions from RNA transcripts. First-round RT-PCR targeting the TCR CDR3 was performed with the HTBI primer set. MiXCR, run by TCRdb on the multiplex PCR reads, gives a single entry per CDR3 protein. The data contain around 600,000 distinct CDR3 sequences, 40% to 55% of them singletons. Worth noting for this clonotype: Antigen: not known.

The study, taken as a whole, reports: Separating ophthalmopathy from stable hyperthyroidism was achieved by a 13 V-J model. Most clonotypes expanded in the thyroid (above 0.001) were also present in blood.

Sequencing was carried out using peripheral blood or thyroid tissue (not recorded which). The rearrangement uses TRBV25-1 and TRBJ1-3, with D unresolved. The sequence derives from an adult man with Graves' disease, either hyperthyroidism or ophthalmopathy (not recorded which). CDR3 region: CASSEYSYSGNTIYF. The CDR3 DNA sequence: TGTGCCAGCAGTGAATACAGCTACTCTGGAAACACCATATATTTT.